This is a list of T cell receptor beta chains from one sample in a study of cytomegalovirus exposure and HLA in healthy donors. Assay: immunoSEQ multiplex PCR; the TCRdb copy retains only in-frame clones and omits some. Among over 120,000 clones listed, approximately 80% were seen once. The sequenced material came from PBMCs. The receptors stem from a woman aged 55-69 years in good health and CMV-seropositive. The CDR3 runs from the conserved cysteine through the conserved F or W. The D gene is left open where the match is weak. Clone size is given for some rows only: seen once, a few or many times, or a class if the clone is expanded.

d_gene	j_gene	abundance	v_gene	CDR3nt	CDR3aa
TRBD1	TRBJ2-3	-	TRBV5-4	TGTGCCAGCAGCCTACGGACAGGGGGAGCGGTAGATACGCAGTATTTT	CASSLRTGGAVDTQYF
-	TRBJ2-1	once	TRBV11-1	TGTGCCAGCAGCTTTCGACTGAGCAATGAGCAGTTCTTC	CASSFRLSNEQFF
-	TRBJ2-3	once	TRBV7-6	TGTGCCAGCAGCTTCACGACCTGGACTCAGGGGAGCACAGATACGCAGTATTTT	CASSFTTWTQGSTDTQYF
TRBD2	TRBJ2-7	-	TRBV28	TGTGCCAGCAGAATAGCGGGAGGGGGGCACTACGAGCAGTACTTC	CASRIAGGGHYEQYF
-	TRBJ1-1	-	TRBV7-2	TGTGCCAGCAGACTGGGGACACTCATGAGCACTGAAGCTTTCTTT	CASRLGTLMSTEAFF
TRBD2	TRBJ2-2	-	TRBV7-3	TGTGCCAGCAGCCTCGGGAGGGACCCGAACACCGGGGAGCTGTTTTTT	CASSLGRDPNTGELFF
-	TRBJ1-5	-	TRBV5-3	TGTGCCAGAAGCTTGCCACAGGGCCAGGCGCCCCAGCATTTT	CARSLPQGQAPQHF
TRBD1	TRBJ1-1	few	TRBV18	TGTGCCAGCTCACCTCCAGGGGGCACTGAAGCTTTCTTT	CASSPPGGTEAFF
TRBD1	TRBJ2-7	-	TRBV2	TGTGCCAGCAGTACAGGGGTGCTAACCTACGAGCAGTACTTC	CASSTGVLTYEQYF
-	TRBJ1-4	few	TRBV2	TGTGCCAGCAGTGAGTTTATCGGGTTTAATGAAAAACTGTTTTTT	CASSEFIGFNEKLFF
TRBD1	TRBJ2-5	once	TRBV30	TGTGCCTGGAGCGTTGACAGGGATTGGGAGACCCAGTACTTC	CAWSVDRDWETQYF
-	TRBJ1-1	-	TRBV7-8	TGTGCCAGCAGCCCCAAGAACACTGAAGCTTTCTTT	CASSPKNTEAFF
-	TRBJ1-1	-	TRBV7-8	TGTGCCAGCAGCTTCTTGAGGGCCACACAGGGACCCAACACTGAAGCTTTCTTT	CASSFLRATQGPNTEAFF
-	TRBJ1-1	-	TRBV7-2	TGTGCCAGCAGCTTAGGGAGCGCGGAGTACACTGAAGCTTTCTTT	CASSLGSAEYTEAFF
-	TRBJ1-5	once	TRBV28	TGTGCCAGCAGTTTATCCACCGGGGGAGGCAATCAGCCCCAGCATTTT	CASSLSTGGGNQPQHF
TRBD1	TRBJ1-5	-	TRBV27	TGTGCCAGCAGTTCCCTTTCCGGGACAGGGGGCAGGGGCAATCAGCCCCAGCATTTT	CASSSLSGTGGRGNQPQHF
-	TRBJ2-7	-	TRBV11-2	TGTGCCAGCAGCATGGGACAATGGAACGAGCAGTACTTC	CASSMGQWNEQYF
-	TRBJ1-3	-	TRBV14	TGTGCCAGCAGCCAAGCCGGGACTAGAGGATACACCATATATTTT	CASSQAGTRGYTIYF
TRBD1	TRBJ1-1	-	TRBV4-1	TGCGCCAGCAGCCCCGCAGGGGGGAACACTGAAGCTTTCTTT	CASSPAGGNTEAFF
TRBD1	TRBJ2-5	-	TRBV2	TGTGCCAGCAGTGGGGACAGAGAAGAGACCCAGTACTTC	CASSGDREETQYF
-	TRBJ2-4	-	TRBV5-4	TGTGCCAGCAGCTTGGTAGCGGAGGGGGGGAACATTCAGTACTTC	CASSLVAEGGNIQYF
-	TRBJ2-7	-	TRBV7-9	TGTGCCAGCAGCTTCCTAGCGCCTACCTACGAGCAGTACTTC	CASSFLAPTYEQYF
-	TRBJ1-1	-	TRBV27	TGTGCCAGCAGTTCTTTGAGGAACACTGAAGCTTTCTTT	CASSSLRNTEAFF
TRBD1	TRBJ1-2	-	TRBV18	TGTGCCAGCTCACCTCAGGACAGGGTCAACTATGGCTACACCTTC	CASSPQDRVNYGYTF
TRBD1	TRBJ2-7	-	TRBV28	TGTGCCAGCAGTTTAGTACAGGGGGCCCACGAGCAGTACTTC	CASSLVQGAHEQYF
-	TRBJ1-1	few	TRBV15	TGTGCCACCAGCTGGACACAGAACACTGAAGCTTTCTTT	CATSWTQNTEAFF
-	TRBJ2-1	-	TRBV19	TGTGCCAGTAGCAGGGCGTCCAGTCGGTGGGGCAATGAGCAGTTCTTC	CASSRASSRWGNEQFF
-	TRBJ2-1	-	TRBV30	TGTGCCTTGAGGGGGGCACGGGAGCAGTTCTTC	CALRGAREQFF
-	TRBJ1-5	-	TRBV7-8	TGTGCCAGCAGCGCCGGACTGGGAGGCAATCAGCCCCAGCATTTT	CASSAGLGGNQPQHF
TRBD1	TRBJ2-1	-	TRBV27	TGTGCCAGCAGACTGTCGACAGGGGGCGCGGGTAATGAGCAGTTCTTC	CASRLSTGGAGNEQFF
-	TRBJ2-7	-	TRBV30	TGTGCCTGGAGTAGACAACTCTGGACTACCCCCGCCTACGAGCAGTACTTC	CAWSRQLWTTPAYEQYF
TRBD1	TRBJ1-2	few	TRBV5-6	TGTGCCAGCAGCCTTACAGGGGTGAGAGGCTACACCTTC	CASSLTGVRGYTF
-	TRBJ1-1	-	TRBV6-1	TGTGCCAGCAGCGCAACGACACTTGCGTTCGAAGCTTTCTTT	CASSATTLAFEAFF
-	TRBJ2-7	-	TRBV21-1	TGTGCCAGCAGCAAGGTTACTAGCGGGCGAAGCTACGAGCAGTACTTC	CASSKVTSGRSYEQYF
-	TRBJ2-1	-	TRBV2	TGTGCCAGCAAGGTCGGACTAAGCAACAATGAGCAGTTCTTC	CASKVGLSNNEQFF